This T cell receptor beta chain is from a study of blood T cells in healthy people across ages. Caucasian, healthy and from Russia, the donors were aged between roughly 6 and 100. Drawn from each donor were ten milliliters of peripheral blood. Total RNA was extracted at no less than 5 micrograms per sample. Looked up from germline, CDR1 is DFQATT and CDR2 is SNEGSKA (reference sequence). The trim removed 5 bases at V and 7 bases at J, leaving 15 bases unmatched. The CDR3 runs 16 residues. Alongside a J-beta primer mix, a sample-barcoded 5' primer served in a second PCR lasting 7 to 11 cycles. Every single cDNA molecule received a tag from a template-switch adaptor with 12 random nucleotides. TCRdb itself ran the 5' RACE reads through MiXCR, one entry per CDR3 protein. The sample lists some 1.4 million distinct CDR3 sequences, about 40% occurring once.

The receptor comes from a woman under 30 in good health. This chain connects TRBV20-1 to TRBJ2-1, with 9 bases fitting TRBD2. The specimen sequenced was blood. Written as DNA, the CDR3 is TGCAGTGCTCGATGGGGGGCGGGGGGGCGTGGAAATGAGCAGTTCTTC. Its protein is CSARWGAGGRGNEQFF.